A single sample is the source of the 8 T cell receptor beta chains below, sequenced in a study of naive and memory T cell subsets. Amplification of ligated cDNA took four PCR rounds with SP2 and nested alpha and beta constant primers. TCRdb passed the 5' RACE reads through MiXCR, listing each CDR3 protein once. The sample records about 62,000 distinct CDR3 sequences, approximately 8.5% being singletons. The library had UMIs added by 3' ligation of an oligonucleotide to TCR cDNA. These receptor sequences come from a female donor in good health.

There are a few counts of this clonotype. This chain connects TRBV15 to TRBJ2-3; D call uncertain. The CDR3 contains 12 residues. The germline V gene has CDR1 LNHNV and CDR2 YYDKDF (reference sequence). V was cut by 3 bases and J by 6 bases, with 7 bases left in between. The CDR3 DNA reads as TGTGCCACCAGCAGGACCTGGGATACGCAGTATTTT. Protein sequence: CATSRTWDTQYF.

This clonotype occurred many times. V is TRBV9 and J is TRBJ2-7, with a weak D call TRBD1 (6 bases). CDR3 length: 14 residues. Trimming took off 0 bases at V and 4 bases at J, with 11 bases between the two ends. Per germline, CDR1 SGDLS and CDR2 YYNGEE. CDR3 residues: CASSVAGTNYEQYF. The CDR3 nucleotides are TGTGCCAGCAGCGTAGCTGGGACAAATTACGAGCAGTACTTC. The whole variable domain, filled in from reference TRBV9 and TRBJ2-7, reads DSGVTQTPKHLITATGQRVTLRCSPRSGDLSVYWYQQSLDQGLQFLIQYYNGEERAKGNILERFSAQQFPDLHSELNLSSLELGDSALYFCASSVAGTNYEQYFGPGTRLTVT.

The rearrangement joins TRBV19 to TRBJ1-5; D call uncertain. The CDR3 length is 13 residues. In germline, CDR1 is LNHDA, CDR2 SQIVND (reference sequence). The V gene lost 10 bases and the J gene lost 6 bases, with 16 bases spanning the gap. For the CDR3, the DNA is TGTGCCACCAGTTTTGTCACGATTCAGCCCCAGCATTTT. Its translation is CATSFVTIQPQHF.

This clonotype was observed many times. The chain carries TRBV18 and TRBJ1-1; D might be TRBD1 (6 bases). Trimming stripped 3 bases from V and 1 base from J, with 9 bases between. CDR1 KGHSH and CDR2 LQKENI come from the germline V gene. This CDR3 has 14 amino acids. This CDR3 reads CASSPRQENTEAFF. The CDR3 bases are TGTGCCAGCTCACCCCGACAGGAGAACACTGAAGCTTTCTTT. The full variable domain, rest sourced from reference TRBV18 and TRBJ1-1, is NAGVMQNPRHLVRRRGQEARLRCSPMKGHSHVYWYRQLPEEGLKFMVYLQKENIIDESGMPKERFSAEFPKEGPSILRIQQVVRGDSAAYFCASSPRQENTEAFFGQGTRLTVV.

This clonotype was seen a handful of times. The genes are TRBV11-1 and TRBJ2-1, with 10 positions matching TRBD2. Germline V CDR1 and CDR2: SGHAT, FQDESV (reference sequence). The length of the CDR3 is 15 residues. Trimming removed 9 bases from V and 9 bases from J; junction bases left unmatched: 14. The CDR3 here is CASVPASGRVFEQFF. In DNA form, the CDR3 reads TGTGCCAGTGTTCCAGCTAGCGGGAGAGTTTTTGAGCAGTTCTTC.

The CDR3 DNA is TGCGCCAGCAGCTCGACGGGACAGGGGTACGAGCAGTACTTC. This sequence encodes CASSSTGQGYEQYF. This chain uses TRBV5-1 with TRBJ2-7; 10 bases are shared with TRBD1. V gave up 3 bases and J gave up 4 bases; unmatched junction bases: 4. The CDR3 contains 14 residues. The germline V gene has CDR1 SGHRS and CDR2 YFSETQ. Full variable domain (rest looked up from reference TRBV5-1 and TRBJ2-7): KAGVTQTPRYLIKTRGQQVTLSCSPISGHRSVSWYQQTPGQGLQFLFEYFSETQRNKGNFPGRFSGRQFSNSRSEMNVSTLELGDSALYLCASSSTGQGYEQYFGPGTRLTVT.

This clonotype was seen repeatedly, ten times or more. The chain combines TRBV6-1 with TRBJ2-1; TRBD2 matches at 8 bases. Germline CDR1 reads MNHNS; CDR2 reads SASEGT. J was trimmed by 0 bases and V by 0 bases; bases with no gene match: 4. This CDR3 is built from 17 residues. In nucleotides, the CDR3 is TGTGCCAGCAGTGAAGCGGAGACTAGCGTCTCCTACAATGAGCAGTTCTTC. It yields the protein CASSEAETSVSYNEQFF.

The chain has TRBV11-3 and TRBJ2-1; D is possibly TRBD2 (6 bases). Germline V gives CDR1 SGHNT, CDR2 YENEEA. V dropped 1 base and J dropped 1 base, with 14 bases sitting between them. There are 17 residues in the CDR3. CDR3 DNA: TGTGCCAGCAGCTTAGTCGGGGGAACCGTTTCCTACAATGAGCAGTTCTTC. Its translation is CASSLVGGTVSYNEQFF.